The present entry profiles one T cell receptor beta chain with its context. Its target is unknown. This sample stems from a study of PD-1 blockade in mismatch repair-deficient tumors. Regarding time point: approximately 10-day in vitro stimulation with candidate neoantigen peptide 6. Cells were stimulated roughly eleven days with each of six to eight ELISpot-reactive neoantigens. The germline V gene encodes CDR1 MDHEN and CDR2 SYDVKM. The CDR3 totals 15 residues. The germline V and J ends were trimmed by 1 base and 1 base, with 8 bases remaining between them. This table comes from immunoSEQ multiplex PCR, and its TCRdb copy is limited to in-frame clones, with some not included. Of about 14,000 clones in the sample, roughly nine tenths were seen once.

Sequencing used cells cultured in vitro, obtained from a patient treated with pembrolizumab. V gene TRBV28 combines with J gene TRBJ1-3; maybe TRBD1 (5 bases). The TCR sequence derives from an adult with mismatch repair-deficient cancer. The CDR3 coding sequence is TGTGCCAGCAGTTTATTCCCAGGGTCTGGAAACACCATATATTTT. Encoded protein: CASSLFPGSGNTIYF.